A selection of T cell receptor beta chains follows, all from one sample in a study of blood T cells in healthy people across ages. TCRdb re-derived calls from the 5' RACE reads in MiXCR, one entry per CDR3 protein. The sample shows approximately 1.5 million distinct CDR3 sequences, about 42% of them seen only once. Sequencing was done on a sample of blood. The receptors here all came from a woman under 30 in good health. The CDR3 runs from the conserved cysteine through the conserved F or W.

J gene: TRBJ2-1; V gene: TRBV7-2; CDR3 protein: CASSPQASTGEQFF
J gene: -; V gene: TRBV9; CDR3 protein: CASSVEATGTQYF
J gene: TRBJ1-6; V gene: TRBV7-4; CDR3 protein: CASSFGPDRGWYNSPLHF
J gene: TRBJ1-5; V gene: TRBV2; CDR3 protein: CASNDQGGNQPQHF
J gene: TRBJ2-7; V gene: TRBV29-1; CDR3 protein: CSATSDEQYF
J gene: TRBJ2-1; V gene: TRBV7-9; CDR3 protein: CASSTGLTTYNEQFF
J gene: TRBJ2-1; V gene: TRBV29-1; CDR3 protein: CSVDGLETTAYNEQFF
J gene: TRBJ1-2; V gene: TRBV20-1; CDR3 protein: CSASGASYGYGCTF
J gene: TRBJ2-2; V gene: TRBV4-3; CDR3 protein: CASSQDFMESYANTGELFF
J gene: TRBJ2-5; V gene: TRBV27; CDR3 protein: CASTSGGDQETQYF
J gene: TRBJ2-1; V gene: TRBV4-1; CDR3 protein: CASSQAGDRNEQFF
J gene: TRBJ2-7; V gene: TRBV11-2; CDR3 protein: CASSLGGANYEQYF
J gene: TRBJ1-1; V gene: TRBV28; CDR3 protein: CASSPAGEGTEAFF
J gene: TRBJ2-1; V gene: TRBV4-3; CDR3 protein: CASSQEPGPNSYNEQFF
J gene: TRBJ2-7; V gene: TRBV20-1; CDR3 protein: CSARDTGRALEQYF
J gene: TRBJ2-1; V gene: TRBV5-1; CDR3 protein: CASSHPSGNSQFF
J gene: TRBJ2-7; V gene: TRBV12-3/TRBV12-4; CDR3 protein: CASSQTSRLYEQYF
J gene: TRBJ2-1; V gene: TRBV7-2; CDR3 protein: CARSFRGSGGYSYNEQFF
J gene: TRBJ2-1; V gene: TRBV9; CDR3 protein: CASSATTGSGIQQFF
J gene: TRBJ1-2; V gene: TRBV6-1; CDR3 protein: CASSEPMDGYTF
J gene: TRBJ2-1; V gene: TRBV20-1; CDR3 protein: CSASRLGSYNEQFF
J gene: TRBJ2-5; V gene: TRBV4-2; CDR3 protein: CASSQDYDSGGTQYF
J gene: TRBJ2-6; V gene: TRBV7-2; CDR3 protein: CASSPYRAGANVLTF
J gene: TRBJ2-7; V gene: TRBV27; CDR3 protein: CASRHSGTDYEQYF
J gene: TRBJ2-1; V gene: TRBV11-1; CDR3 protein: CASSHGQSYNEQFF
J gene: TRBJ2-4; V gene: TRBV10-3; CDR3 protein: CAISGGKLIAKNIQYF
J gene: TRBJ2-1; V gene: TRBV4-3; CDR3 protein: CASTFSGGGEQFF
J gene: TRBJ2-5; V gene: TRBV12-3/TRBV12-4; CDR3 protein: CASSGDRVGEQETQYF
J gene: TRBJ1-1; V gene: TRBV7-9; CDR3 protein: CASSSGHQNTEAFF
J gene: TRBJ2-7; V gene: TRBV12-3/TRBV12-4; CDR3 protein: CASTQSGTGGYEQYF
J gene: TRBJ1-1; V gene: TRBV14; CDR3 protein: CASSPLWNTEAFF
J gene: TRBJ2-1; V gene: TRBV20-1; CDR3 protein: CSASPIPRDRYNEQFF
J gene: TRBJ2-3; V gene: TRBV15; CDR3 protein: CATSRQAPDTQYF
J gene: TRBJ2-1; V gene: TRBV4-1; CDR3 protein: CASSKGRSRTTRDYLFF
J gene: TRBJ2-3; V gene: TRBV6-2/TRBV6-3; CDR3 protein: CASRRSGVTDTQYF
J gene: TRBJ2-7; V gene: TRBV12-3/TRBV12-4; CDR3 protein: CASSLGGGLASYSYEQYF
J gene: TRBJ2-1; V gene: TRBV7-9; CDR3 protein: CASFALMPYDEQFF
J gene: -; V gene: TRBV20-1; CDR3 protein: CSAYPRGRGYEQYF
J gene: TRBJ2-4; V gene: TRBV4-1; CDR3 protein: CASSQVAGRLAKNIQYF
J gene: TRBJ1-2; V gene: TRBV20-1; CDR3 protein: CSARDRLGGEGYTF
J gene: TRBJ2-3; V gene: TRBV4-2; CDR3 protein: CASSQEGIRTDTQYF
J gene: -; V gene: TRBV12-3/TRBV12-4; CDR3 protein: CASSLGVGGPGNEQYF